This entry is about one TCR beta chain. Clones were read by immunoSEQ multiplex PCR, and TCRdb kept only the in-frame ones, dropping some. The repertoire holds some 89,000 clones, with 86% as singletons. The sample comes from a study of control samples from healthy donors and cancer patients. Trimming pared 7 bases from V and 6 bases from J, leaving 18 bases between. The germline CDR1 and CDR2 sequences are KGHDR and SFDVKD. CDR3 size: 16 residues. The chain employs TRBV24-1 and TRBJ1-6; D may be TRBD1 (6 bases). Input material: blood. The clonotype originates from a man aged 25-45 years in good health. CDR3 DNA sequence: TGTGCCACCAGGAACAGGGTGCCCGGGGTTAATTCACCCCTCCACTTT. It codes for CATRNRVPGVNSPLHF.